This T cell receptor beta chain was sequenced during a study of OX40 agonist ivuxolimab in advanced cancers. About the study as a whole: Ivuxolimab was a fully human IgG2 agonistic monoclonal antibody targeting the costimulatory receptor OX40 (CD134). Intravenous ivuxolimab was administered to patients every 2 weeks at six dose levels: 0.01, 0.1, 0.3, 1.5, 3 and 10 mg/kg. Of the roughly 54 dose-escalation patients, hepatocellular carcinoma was present in approximately 20, melanoma in approximately 15, renal cell carcinoma in 9 and head and neck cancer in 9. In the dose-escalation cohort, more than 75% of patients were male, and the mean age was around 60 years, with a range of 23 to 79. Prior anti-PD-1, anti-PD-L1 or anti-CTLA-4 therapy was permitted, and approximately 40% of dose-escalation patients had received checkpoint inhibitors. Partial responses were achieved by three dose-escalation patients, of whom one had hepatocellular carcinoma and two had cutaneous melanoma. Peripheral TCRbeta sequencing was intended to test whether TCR sequence diversity was altered and clonal T-cell expansion was caused by ivuxolimab. The paper reports the monotherapy dose-escalation portion (N of about 52 patients) of the phase I ivuxolimab trial. What the work shows at the level of the full study, not this receptor alone: On average, CD8+ T cells showed more expanded clones than CD4+ T cells after ivuxolimab. Low levels of normalized T-cell clonal expansion were also shown by some nonresponding patients. Partial responders in the 0.1-3.0 mg/kg groups had among the lowest normalized peripheral clonal expansion, especially among CD8+ T cells. Which antigens the clonally expanded peripheral T cells were specific for was not determined. Clonal expansion of both CD4+ and CD8+ blood T cells was observed from baseline to week 6 at doses 0.1 to 3.0 mg/kg.

The trial excluded patients who had a history of autoimmune disease or were on systemic immunosuppression. In every dose cohort, peripheral blood was drawn for TCR sequencing at baseline, cycle 4 day 1, and cycle 7 day 1. Samples came from an open-label, multicenter, first-in-human phase I dose-escalation trial of ivuxolimab. Adults with locally advanced or metastatic melanoma, renal cell, hepatocellular, or head and neck squamous cell carcinoma were enrolled in the trial. Before TCR sequencing, CD4+ and CD8+ T cells were separately sorted from peripheral blood. V is shortened by 5 bases, J by 0 bases, and the region joining them spans 11 bases. Reading the germline V gene (reference sequence) gives CDR1 SEHNR and CDR2 FQNEAQ. The cysteine opens and the phenylalanine closes a CDR3 of 15 amino acids. The only DNA kept is the CDR3, 45 bases in frame from the first base. For sequencing of the TCRbeta CDR3 region, genomic DNA was extracted from the sorted cells. The immunoSEQ Assay was used for sequencing of TCRbeta CDR3 regions. What TCRdb holds here is the immuneACCESS table cut down to in-frame rearrangements. Part of the clones is not present; checked against another copy, under half of the missing clones reflect an unresolved V gene, and the others are unexplained. The sample records 50,000 to 65,000 clones, around four fifths of which are singletons. The ten largest clones represent more than 2% of the sample.

This clone appeared once. The antigen it recognizes is unknown. Qualities for individual bases were not recorded, and no much larger clone is one base off. Specimen: CD4+ or CD8+ T cells sorted from blood, collected in a trial of the OX40 agonist ivuxolimab. This sequence was found in an adult with an advanced solid tumor such as melanoma, head and neck, liver or kidney cancer. This chain joins TRBV7-9 to TRBJ2-1, and perhaps TRBD2 as D gene, on 5 matching bases. The bases are TGTGCCAGCAGCAGGAGGCAAGACTCCTACAATGAGCAGTTCTTC. This yields the protein CASSRRQDSYNEQFF.